Detailed here is one T cell receptor (beta chain). Its specific antigen is unknown. Per-base qualities were not stored, and no clone one base away is much larger. Whole blood was collected in K2EDTA tubes by collaborating institutions according to the institutions' own protocols. For TCRbeta analysis, collaborators shipped samples in one of three forms: frozen whole blood, isolated PBMCs, or DNA extracted from either of those sample types. The CDR3 measures 13 amino acids from cysteine to phenylalanine. CDR3 DNA only is kept here, 39 bases in frame from base 1. V is clipped by 4 bases and J by 1 base, and the sequence between their germline boundaries is 7 bases long. CDR1 and CDR2 (ENHRY, SYGVKD) derive from the germline V gene. The immunoSEQ Assay, a bias-controlled multiplex PCR, was used to amplify TCRbeta CDR3 regions from genomic DNA. Per the authors' processing: Within the assay, amplification of reference gene primers was used to estimate how many nucleated cells each sample contained. Sequence reads were collapsed and filtered to measure the absolute abundance of every unique TCRbeta CDR3 rearrangement. For each sample, productive Simpson clonality was calculated as the square root of Simpson's diversity index across productive rearrangements. In its TCRdb copy, this immuneACCESS table keeps in-frame sequences only and misses some clones. Where compared with another copy, unresolved V genes explain less than half of these, and the others have no known cause. The V and J calls and clone size come from that table; D and trimming were worked out from the DNA. Within this sample are around 20,000 clones, with about 86% of them counted one time only. Jointly, the top ten make up about a sixth of the sample.

These data are taken from a study of blood T cell repertoires in COVID-19 (dated by TCRdb to 2018 to 2021). With regard to the full study: Samples covering the acute and convalescent phases of COVID-19 were provided by collaborators in the United States, Italy and Spain. The repertoires were released in a freely available public database intended as a resource for research on the immune response to SARS-CoV-2. The prospective study material was composed of cDNA or gDNA derived from T cells, B-cell-depleted T cells, or PBMCs. Where available, HLA class I and class II types were taken from metadata supplied by the sample provider and were not determined by assay-based typing. The sample metadata nearly always contained a de-identified subject ID, COVID-19 status, age in years and sex. The samples were drawn from the first 160 participants of the ongoing ImmuneRACE study and from roughly 1,300 subjects provided by 6 global collaborators. Deeply sampled blood TCRbeta repertoires from subjects exposed to, actively infected with, or recovered from COVID-19 were included in the dataset.

Overall study outcomes, separate from this receptor: The quantity of clinical and demographic metadata differed by source and by participant and was supplied without curation.

Source material: peripheral blood. The rearranged chain carries TRBV10-3 and TRBJ1-2, and perhaps TRBD1 as D gene, on 6 matching bases. This sequence was found in a man aged 65 to 85 with acute or convalescent COVID-19. The CDR3 amino acid sequence is: CAISGQDNYGYTF. The DNA sequence follows: TGTGCCATCAGTGGACAGGATAACTATGGCTACACCTTC.